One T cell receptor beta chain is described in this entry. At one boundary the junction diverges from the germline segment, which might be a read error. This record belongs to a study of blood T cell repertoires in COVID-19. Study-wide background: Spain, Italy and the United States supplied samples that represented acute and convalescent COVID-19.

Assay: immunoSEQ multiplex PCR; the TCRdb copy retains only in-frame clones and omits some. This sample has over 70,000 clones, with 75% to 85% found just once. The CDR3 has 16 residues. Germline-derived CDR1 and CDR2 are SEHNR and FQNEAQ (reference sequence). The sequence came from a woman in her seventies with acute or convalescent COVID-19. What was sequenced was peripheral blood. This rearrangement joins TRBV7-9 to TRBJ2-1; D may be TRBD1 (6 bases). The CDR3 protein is CASTLTYPQGYGEQFF. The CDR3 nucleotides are TGTGCCAGCACCTTAACATATCCACAGGGCTATGGTGAGCAGTTCTTC.